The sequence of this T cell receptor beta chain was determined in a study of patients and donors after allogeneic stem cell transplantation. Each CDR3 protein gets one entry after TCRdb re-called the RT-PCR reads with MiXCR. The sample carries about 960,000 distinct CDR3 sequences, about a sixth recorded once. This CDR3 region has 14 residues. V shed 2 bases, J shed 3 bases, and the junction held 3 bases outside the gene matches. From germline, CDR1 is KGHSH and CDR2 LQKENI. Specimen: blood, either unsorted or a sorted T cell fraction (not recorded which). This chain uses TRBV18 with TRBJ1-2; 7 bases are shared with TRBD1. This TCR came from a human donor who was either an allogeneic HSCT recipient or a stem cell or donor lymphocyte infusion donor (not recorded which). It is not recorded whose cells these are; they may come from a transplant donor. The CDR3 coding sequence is TGTGCCAGCTCACCAGGGGACAGTTACTATGGCTACACCTTC. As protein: CASSPGDSYYGYTF. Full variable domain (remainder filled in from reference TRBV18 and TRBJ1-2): NAGVMQNPRHLVRRRGQEARLRCSPMKGHSHVYWYRQLPEEGLKFMVYLQKENIIDESGMPKERFSAEFPKEGPSILRIQQVVRGDSAAYFCASSPGDSYYGYTFGSGTRLTVV.